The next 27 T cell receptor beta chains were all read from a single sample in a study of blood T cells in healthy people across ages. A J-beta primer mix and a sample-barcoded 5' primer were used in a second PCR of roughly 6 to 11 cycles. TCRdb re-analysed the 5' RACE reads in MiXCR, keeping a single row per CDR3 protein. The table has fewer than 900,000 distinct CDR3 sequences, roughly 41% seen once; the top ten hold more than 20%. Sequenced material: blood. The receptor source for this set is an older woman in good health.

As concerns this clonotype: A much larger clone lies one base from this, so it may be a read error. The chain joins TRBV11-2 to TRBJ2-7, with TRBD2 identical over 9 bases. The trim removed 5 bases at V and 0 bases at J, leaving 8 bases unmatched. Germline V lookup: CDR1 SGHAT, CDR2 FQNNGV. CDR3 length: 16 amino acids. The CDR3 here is CASSPSLAGSSYEQYF. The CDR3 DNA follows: TGTGCCAGCAGCCCGTCGCTAGCGGGGAGCTCCTACGAGCAGTACTTC.

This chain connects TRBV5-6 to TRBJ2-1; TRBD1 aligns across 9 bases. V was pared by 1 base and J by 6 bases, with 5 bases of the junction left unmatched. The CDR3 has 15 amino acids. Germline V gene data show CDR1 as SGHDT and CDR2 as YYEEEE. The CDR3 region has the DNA TGTGCCAGCAGCTTGTCCGGACAGGGGTTCAATGAGCAGTTCTTC. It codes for CASSLSGQGFNEQFF.

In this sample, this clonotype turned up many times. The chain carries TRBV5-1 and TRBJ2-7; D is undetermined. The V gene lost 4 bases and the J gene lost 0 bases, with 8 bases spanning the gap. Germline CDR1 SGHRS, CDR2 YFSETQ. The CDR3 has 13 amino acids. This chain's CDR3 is CASSDDNSYEQYF. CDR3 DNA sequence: TGCGCCAGCAGCGATGACAACTCCTACGAGCAGTACTTC.

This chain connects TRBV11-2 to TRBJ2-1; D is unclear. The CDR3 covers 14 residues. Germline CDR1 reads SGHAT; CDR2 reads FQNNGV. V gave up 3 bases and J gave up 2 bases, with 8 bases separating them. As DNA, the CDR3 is TGTGCCAGCAGCTTGACAAAACCCTACAATGAGCAGTTCTTC. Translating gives CASSLTKPYNEQFF.

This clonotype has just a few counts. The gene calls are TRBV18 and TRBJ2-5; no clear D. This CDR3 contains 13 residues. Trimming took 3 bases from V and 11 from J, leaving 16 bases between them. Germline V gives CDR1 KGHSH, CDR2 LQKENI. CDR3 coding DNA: TGTGCCAGCTCACCCGATTTGGGTCGTGAGCAGTACTTC. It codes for CASSPDLGREQYF.

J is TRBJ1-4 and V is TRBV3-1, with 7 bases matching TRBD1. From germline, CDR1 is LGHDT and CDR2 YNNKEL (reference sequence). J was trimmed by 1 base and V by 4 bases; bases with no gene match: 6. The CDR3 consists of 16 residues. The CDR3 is CASSPGQVGTNEKLFF. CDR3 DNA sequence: TGTGCCAGCAGCCCAGGACAGGTTGGAACTAATGAAAAACTGTTTTTT.

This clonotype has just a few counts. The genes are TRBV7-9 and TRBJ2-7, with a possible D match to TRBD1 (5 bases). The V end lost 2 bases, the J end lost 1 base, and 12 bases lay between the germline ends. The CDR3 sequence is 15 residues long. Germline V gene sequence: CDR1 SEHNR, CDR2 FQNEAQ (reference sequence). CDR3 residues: CASSLSQPGSYEQYF. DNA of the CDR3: TGTGCCAGCAGCTTAAGTCAACCAGGGTCCTACGAGCAGTACTTC.

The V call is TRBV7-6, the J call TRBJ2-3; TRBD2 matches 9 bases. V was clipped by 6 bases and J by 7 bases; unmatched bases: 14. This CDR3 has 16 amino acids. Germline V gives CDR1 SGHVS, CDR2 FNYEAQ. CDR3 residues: CASSPTSGLRVNTQYF. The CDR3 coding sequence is TGTGCCAGCAGTCCCACTAGCGGGTTGAGGGTAAATACGCAGTATTTT.

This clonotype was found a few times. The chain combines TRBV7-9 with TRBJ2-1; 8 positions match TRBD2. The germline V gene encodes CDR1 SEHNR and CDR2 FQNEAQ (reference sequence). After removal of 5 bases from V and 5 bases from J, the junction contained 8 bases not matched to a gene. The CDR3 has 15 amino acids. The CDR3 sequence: CASSLSYGRDNEQFF. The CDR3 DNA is TGTGCCAGCAGCCTCTCTTACGGGAGGGACAATGAGCAGTTCTTC. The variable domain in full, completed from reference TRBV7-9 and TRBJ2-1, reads DTGVSQNPRHKITKRGQNVTFRCDPISEHNRLYWYRQTLGQGPEFLTYFQNEAQLEKSRLLSDRFSAERPKGSFSTLEIQRTEQGDSAMYLCASSLSYGRDNEQFFGPGTRLTVL.

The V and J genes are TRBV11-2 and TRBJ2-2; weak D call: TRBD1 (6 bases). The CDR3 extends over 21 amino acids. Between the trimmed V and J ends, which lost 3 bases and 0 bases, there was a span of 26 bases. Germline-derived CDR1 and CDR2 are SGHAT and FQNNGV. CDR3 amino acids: CASSFDPRAGVALANTGELFF. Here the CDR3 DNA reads TGTGCCAGCAGCTTCGATCCGAGGGCAGGGGTAGCCCTCGCGAACACCGGGGAGCTGTTTTTT.

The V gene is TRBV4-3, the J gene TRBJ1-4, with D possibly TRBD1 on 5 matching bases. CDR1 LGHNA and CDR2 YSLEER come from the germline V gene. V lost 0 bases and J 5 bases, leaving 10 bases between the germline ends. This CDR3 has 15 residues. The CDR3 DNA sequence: TGCGCCAGCAGCCAAGAATTACAGGACAATGAAAAACTGTTTTTT. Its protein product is CASSQELQDNEKLFF.

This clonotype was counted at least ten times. CDR3 residues: CASSQVGRGLHNEQFF. The CDR3, as DNA: TGTGCCAGCAGCCAAGTTGGGCGGGGGCTCCACAATGAGCAGTTCTTC. The chain couples TRBV4-2 to TRBJ2-1; D perhaps matches TRBD2 (7 bases). Between the trimmed V and J ends, which lost 1 base and 5 bases, there was a span of 15 bases. The CDR3 has 16 amino acids. CDR1 and CDR2 (germline): LGHNA, YNFKEQ.

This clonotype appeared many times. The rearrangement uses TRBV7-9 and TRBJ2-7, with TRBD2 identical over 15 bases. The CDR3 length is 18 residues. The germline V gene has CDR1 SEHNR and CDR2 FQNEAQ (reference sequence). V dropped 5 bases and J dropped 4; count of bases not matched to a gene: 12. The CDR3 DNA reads TGTGCCAGCAGCGGACGGACTAGCGGGGGGGACCTCCCATACGAGCAGTACTTC. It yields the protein CASSGRTSGGDLPYEQYF.

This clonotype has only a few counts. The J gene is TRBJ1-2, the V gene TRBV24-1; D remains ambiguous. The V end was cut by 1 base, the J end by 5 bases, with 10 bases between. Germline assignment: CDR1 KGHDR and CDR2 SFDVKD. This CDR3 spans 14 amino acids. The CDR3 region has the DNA TGTGCCACCAGTGATTTTCCGGATCAGTATGGCTACACCTTC. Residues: CATSDFPDQYGYTF.

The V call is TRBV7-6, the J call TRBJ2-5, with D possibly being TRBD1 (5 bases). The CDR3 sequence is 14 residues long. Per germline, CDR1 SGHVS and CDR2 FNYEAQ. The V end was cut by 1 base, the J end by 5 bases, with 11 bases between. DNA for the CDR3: TGTGCCAGCAGCTTAGACAGGTTCTACGAGACCCAGTACTTC. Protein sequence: CASSLDRFYETQYF.

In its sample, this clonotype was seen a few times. This CDR3 reads CSVENPAGPNEKLFF. CDR3 in DNA: TGCAGCGTTGAAAACCCTGCAGGGCCTAATGAAAAACTGTTTTTT. The V and J genes are TRBV29-1 and TRBJ1-4, with D perhaps TRBD1 (5 bases). The CDR3 has 15 amino acids. The V end was cut by 2 bases, the J end by 3 bases, with 13 bases between. The germline V gene encodes CDR1 SQVTM and CDR2 ANQGSEA.

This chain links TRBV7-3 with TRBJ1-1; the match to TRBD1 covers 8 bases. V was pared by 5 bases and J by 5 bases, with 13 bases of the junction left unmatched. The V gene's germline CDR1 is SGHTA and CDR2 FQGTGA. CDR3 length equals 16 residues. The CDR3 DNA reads TGTGCCAGCAGCCCAACCCGCGGACAGGGAGGGACTGAAGCTTTCTTT. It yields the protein CASSPTRGQGGTEAFF.

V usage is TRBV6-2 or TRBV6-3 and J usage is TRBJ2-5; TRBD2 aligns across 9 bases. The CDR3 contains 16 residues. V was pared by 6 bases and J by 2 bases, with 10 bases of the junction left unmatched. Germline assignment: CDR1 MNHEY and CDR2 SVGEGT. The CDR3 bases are TGTGCCAGCAGCGTCGGGGCTAGCGGGACGCAAGAGACCCAGTACTTC. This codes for CASSVGASGTQETQYF.

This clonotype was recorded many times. The CDR3 DNA sequence: TGTGCCAGCAGTGCTGCCGGGACAGGGAATCCCGAGCAGTACTTC. This encodes CASSAAGTGNPEQYF. The chain has TRBV25-1 and TRBJ2-7, with 9 nucleotides matching TRBD1. This CDR3 region has 15 residues. The V and J ends lost 4 bases and 6 bases, in that order; junction bases with no gene match: 10. Germline CDR1 is MGHDK and CDR2 is SYGVNS.

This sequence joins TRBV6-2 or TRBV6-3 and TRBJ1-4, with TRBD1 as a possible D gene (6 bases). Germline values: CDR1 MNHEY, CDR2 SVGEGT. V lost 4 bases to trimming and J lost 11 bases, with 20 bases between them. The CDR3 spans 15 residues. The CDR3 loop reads CASSSIQGGSGKLFF. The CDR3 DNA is TGTGCCAGCAGTTCGATACAGGGAGGTTCTGGGAAACTGTTTTTT.

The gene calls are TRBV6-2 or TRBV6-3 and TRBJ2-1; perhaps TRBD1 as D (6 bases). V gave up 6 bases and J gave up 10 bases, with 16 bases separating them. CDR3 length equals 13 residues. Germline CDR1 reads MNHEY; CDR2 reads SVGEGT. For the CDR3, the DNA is TGTGCCAGCAGACAACAGGGAAGCTACGAGCAGTTCTTC. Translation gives CASRQQGSYEQFF.

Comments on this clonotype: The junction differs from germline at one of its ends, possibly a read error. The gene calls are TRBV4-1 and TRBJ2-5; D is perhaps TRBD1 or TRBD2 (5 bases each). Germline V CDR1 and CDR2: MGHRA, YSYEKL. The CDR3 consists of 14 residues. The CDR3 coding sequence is TGCGCCAGCAACCAAGATCGGGGCGAAGAGACCCAGTACTTC. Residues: CASNQDRGEETQYF.

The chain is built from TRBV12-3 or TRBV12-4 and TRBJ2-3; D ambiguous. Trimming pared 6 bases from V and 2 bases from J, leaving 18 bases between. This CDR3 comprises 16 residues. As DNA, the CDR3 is TGTGCCAGCAGACCAGACTTGGCCGAGGACACAGATACGCAGTATTTT. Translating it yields CASRPDLAEDTDTQYF.

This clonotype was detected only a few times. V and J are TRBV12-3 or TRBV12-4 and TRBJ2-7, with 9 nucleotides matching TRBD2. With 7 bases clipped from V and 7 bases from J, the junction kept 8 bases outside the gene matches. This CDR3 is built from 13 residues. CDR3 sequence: CASKAGGLSEQYF. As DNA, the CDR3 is TGTGCCAGCAAGGCGGGGGGGCTCAGTGAGCAGTACTTC.

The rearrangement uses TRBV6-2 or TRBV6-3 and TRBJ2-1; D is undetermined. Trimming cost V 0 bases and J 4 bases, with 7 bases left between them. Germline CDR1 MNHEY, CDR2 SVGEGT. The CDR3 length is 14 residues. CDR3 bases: TGTGCCAGCAGTTACTCGCTCGTTTACAATGAGCAGTTCTTC. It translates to CASSYSLVYNEQFF.

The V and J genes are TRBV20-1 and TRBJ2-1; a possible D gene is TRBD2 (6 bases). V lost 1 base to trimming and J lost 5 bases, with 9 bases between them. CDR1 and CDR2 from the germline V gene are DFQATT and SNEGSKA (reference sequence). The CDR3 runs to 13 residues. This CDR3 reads CSARAGANNEQFF. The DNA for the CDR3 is TGCAGTGCTAGAGCGGGAGCAAACAATGAGCAGTTCTTC.

CDR3 sequence: CASSFAQGGYNEQFF. CDR3 in DNA: TGTGCCAGCAGCTTCGCGCAGGGAGGCTACAATGAGCAGTTCTTC. V and J are TRBV7-3 and TRBJ2-1; tentative D call: TRBD2 (6 bases). V was shortened by 3 bases and J by 3 bases, with 12 bases between the two germline ends. The CDR3 loop spans 15 amino acids. The germline CDR1 and CDR2 sequences are SGHTA and FQGTGA.